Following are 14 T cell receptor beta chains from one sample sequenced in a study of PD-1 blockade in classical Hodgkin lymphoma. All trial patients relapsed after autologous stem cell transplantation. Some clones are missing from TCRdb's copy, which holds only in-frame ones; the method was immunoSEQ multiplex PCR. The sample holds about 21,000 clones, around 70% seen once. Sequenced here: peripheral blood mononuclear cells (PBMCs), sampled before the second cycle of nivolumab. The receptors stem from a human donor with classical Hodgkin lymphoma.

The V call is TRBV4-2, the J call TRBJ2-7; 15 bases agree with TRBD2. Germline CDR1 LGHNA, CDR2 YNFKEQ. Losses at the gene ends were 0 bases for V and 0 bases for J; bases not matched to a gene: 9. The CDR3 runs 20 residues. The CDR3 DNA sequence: TGTGCCAGCAGCCAAGATGGTTGGGGACTAGCGGGAGGAAGCTCCTACGAGCAGTACTTC. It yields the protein CASSQDGWGLAGGSSYEQYF.

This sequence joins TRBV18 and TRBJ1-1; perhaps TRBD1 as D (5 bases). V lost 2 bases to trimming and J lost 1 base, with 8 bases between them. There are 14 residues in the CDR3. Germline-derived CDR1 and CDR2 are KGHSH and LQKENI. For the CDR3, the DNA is TGTGCCAGCTCACCATTGAGGGGGAACACTGAAGCTTTCTTT. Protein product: CASSPLRGNTEAFF.

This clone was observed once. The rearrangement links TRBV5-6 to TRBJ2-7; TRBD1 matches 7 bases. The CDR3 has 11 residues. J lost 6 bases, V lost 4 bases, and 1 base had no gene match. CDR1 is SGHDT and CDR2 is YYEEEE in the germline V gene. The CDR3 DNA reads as TGTGCCAGCAGCACAGGGGTCGAGCAGTACTTC. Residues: CASSTGVEQYF.

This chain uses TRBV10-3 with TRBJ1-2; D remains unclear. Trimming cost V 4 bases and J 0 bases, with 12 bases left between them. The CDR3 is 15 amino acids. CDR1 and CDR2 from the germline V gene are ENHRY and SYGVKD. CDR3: CAISGGDGTNYGYTF. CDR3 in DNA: TGTGCCATCAGTGGCGGAGACGGTACTAACTATGGCTACACCTTC.

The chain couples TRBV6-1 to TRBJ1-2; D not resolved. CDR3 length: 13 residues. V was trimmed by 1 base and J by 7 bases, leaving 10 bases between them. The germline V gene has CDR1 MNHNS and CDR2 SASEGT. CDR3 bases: TGTGCCAGCAGTGAAGATGGGCGGAGTGGCTACACCTTC. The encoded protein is CASSEDGRSGYTF.

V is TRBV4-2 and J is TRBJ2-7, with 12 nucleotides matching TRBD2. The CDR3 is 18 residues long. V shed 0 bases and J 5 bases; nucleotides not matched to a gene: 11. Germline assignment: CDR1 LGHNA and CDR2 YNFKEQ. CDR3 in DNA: TGTGCCAGCAGCCAAGACTTGGGTGGACTAGCGGGACGGCACGAGCAGTACTTC. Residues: CASSQDLGGLAGRHEQYF.

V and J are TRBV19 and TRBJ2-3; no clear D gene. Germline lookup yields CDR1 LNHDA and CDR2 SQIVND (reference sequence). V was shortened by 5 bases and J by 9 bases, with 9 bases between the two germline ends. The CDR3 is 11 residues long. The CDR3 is CASSSGRTQYF. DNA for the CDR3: TGTGCCAGTAGTTCAGGAAGGACGCAGTATTTT.

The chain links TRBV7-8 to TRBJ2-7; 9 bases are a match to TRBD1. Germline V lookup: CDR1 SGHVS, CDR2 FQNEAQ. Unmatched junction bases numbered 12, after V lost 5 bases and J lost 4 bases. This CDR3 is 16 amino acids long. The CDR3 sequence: CASSPRGGTGPYEQYF. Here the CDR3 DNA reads TGTGCCAGCAGCCCCAGGGGCGGGACAGGGCCTTACGAGCAGTACTTC.

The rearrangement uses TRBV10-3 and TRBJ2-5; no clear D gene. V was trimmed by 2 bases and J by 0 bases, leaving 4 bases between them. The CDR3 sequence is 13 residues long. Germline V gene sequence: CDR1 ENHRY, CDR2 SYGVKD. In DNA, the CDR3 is TGTGCCATCAGTGAGAACTACCAAGAGACCCAGTACTTC. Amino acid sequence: CAISENYQETQYF.

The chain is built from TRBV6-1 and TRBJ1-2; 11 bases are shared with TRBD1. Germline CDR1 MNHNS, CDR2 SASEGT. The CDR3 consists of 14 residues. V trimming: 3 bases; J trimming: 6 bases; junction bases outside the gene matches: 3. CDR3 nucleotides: TGTGCCAGCAGTGACGGACAGGGGGCGCATGGCTACACCTTC. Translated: CASSDGQGAHGYTF.

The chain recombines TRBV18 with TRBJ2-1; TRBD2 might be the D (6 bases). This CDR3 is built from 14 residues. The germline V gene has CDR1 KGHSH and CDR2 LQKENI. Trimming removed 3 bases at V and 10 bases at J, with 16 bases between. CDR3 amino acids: CASSPLSRDSEQFF. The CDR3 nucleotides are TGTGCCAGCTCACCGTTATCCCGGGACTCAGAGCAGTTCTTC.

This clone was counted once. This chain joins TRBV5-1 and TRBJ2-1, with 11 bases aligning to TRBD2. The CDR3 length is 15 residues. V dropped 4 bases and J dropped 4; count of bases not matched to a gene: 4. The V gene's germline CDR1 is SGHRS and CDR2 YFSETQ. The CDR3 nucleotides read TGCGCCAGCAGCACCGGGACTAGCGGTTACAATGAGCAGTTCTTC. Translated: CASSTGTSGYNEQFF.

CDR3 protein: CSVERAMNTEAFF. The CDR3, as DNA: TGCAGCGTTGAAAGGGCCATGAACACTGAAGCTTTCTTT. The rearrangement joins TRBV29-1 to TRBJ1-1; D gene ambiguous. V shed 2 bases and J shed 0 bases, with 7 bases lying between them. Germline V gene lookup returns CDR1 SQVTM and CDR2 ANQGSEA. This CDR3 has 13 amino acids. The full variable domain, in which reference TRBV29-1 and TRBJ1-1 provide the parts outside the CDR3, is SAVISQKPSRDICQRGTSLTIQCQVDSQVTMMFWYRQQPGQSLTLIATANQGSEATYESGFVIDKFPISRPNLTFSTLTVSNMSPEDSSIYLCSVERAMNTEAFFGQGTRLTVV.

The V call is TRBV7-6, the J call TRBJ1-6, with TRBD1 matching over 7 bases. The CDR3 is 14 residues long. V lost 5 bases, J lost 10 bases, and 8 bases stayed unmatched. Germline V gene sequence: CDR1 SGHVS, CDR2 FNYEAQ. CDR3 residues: CASSRGGGLSPLHF. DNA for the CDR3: TGTGCCAGCAGCCGGGGAGGGGGCCTGTCACCCCTCCACTTT.